This is a list of T cell receptor beta chains from one sample in a study of cytomegalovirus exposure and HLA in healthy donors. Method: immunoSEQ multiplex PCR; TCRdb's copy keeps in-frame clones and lacks some. The sample carries 130,000 or so clones, about four fifths recorded once. The source material was PBMCs. The receptor source for this set is a man aged 25 to 40 in good health and CMV-seronegative. CDR3s include the opening cysteine and the closing phenylalanine or tryptophan. The D gene is left open where the match is weak. Size is omitted from some rows. Given values are once, few, many or a class for expanded clones.

TRBJ1-1	-	TRBV4-2	-	CASSQELQGLTEAFF	TGTGCCAGCAGCCAAGAACTCCAGGGTCTCACTGAAGCTTTCTTT
TRBJ1-1	-	TRBV10-1	-	CASSESPEDPTEAFF	TGCGCCAGCAGTGAGTCCCCCGAGGATCCCACTGAAGCTTTCTTT
TRBJ2-3	-	TRBV9	TRBD2	CASSPRTSVTDTQYF	TGTGCCAGCAGTCCCCGGACTAGCGTCACAGATACGCAGTATTTT
TRBJ1-5	few	TRBV5-5	TRBD1	CASSPRPETGGKVQPQHF	TGTGCCAGCAGCCCGAGGCCCGAGACAGGGGGAAAGGTTCAGCCCCAGCATTTT
TRBJ2-3	-	TRBV7-2	TRBD2	CASSPSGGATDTQYF	TGTGCCAGCAGCCCTAGCGGGGGGGCCACAGATACGCAGTATTTT
TRBJ1-1	once	TRBV15	-	CATSIDLVREAFF	TGTGCCACCAGCATAGATCTAGTGCGGGAAGCTTTCTTT
TRBJ1-1	-	TRBV9	-	CASSVTGMVDTEAFF	TGTGCCAGCAGTGTAACAGGGATGGTGGACACTGAAGCTTTCTTT
TRBJ1-2	-	TRBV19	TRBD1	CASTDRQGLNYGYTF	TGTGCCAGTACTGATCGACAGGGCCTAAACTATGGCTACACCTTC
TRBJ1-1	-	TRBV5-1	TRBD1	CASSPRQGMNTEAFF	TGCGCCAGCAGCCCGCGACAGGGAATGAACACTGAAGCTTTCTTT
TRBJ1-1	-	TRBV18	-	CASSPGAPGVTEAFF	TGTGCCAGCTCACCGGGCGCGCCCGGGGTCACTGAAGCTTTCTTT
TRBJ2-3	-	TRBV29-1	-	CSGQGIDTQYF	TGCAGCGGGCAGGGGATAGATACGCAGTATTTT
TRBJ2-7	-	TRBV27	-	CASSLLGAHEQYF	TGTGCCAGCAGCCTGCTGGGGGCCCACGAGCAGTACTTC
TRBJ1-4	few	TRBV5-1	TRBD1	CASSSDRATNEKLFF	TGCGCCAGCAGCTCAGACAGGGCGACTAATGAAAAACTGTTTTTT
TRBJ1-2	-	TRBV9	-	CASSRSGTSYGYTF	TGTGCCAGCAGCAGATCCGGGACATCTTATGGCTACACCTTC
TRBJ1-4	-	TRBV4-3	TRBD1	CASSQRQGLMGEKLFF	TGCGCCAGCAGCCAACGACAGGGCCTTATGGGGGAAAAACTGTTTTTT
TRBJ2-2	-	TRBV6-5	-	CASSYSQGGGGELFF	TGTGCCAGCAGTTACTCTCAGGGAGGCGGCGGGGAGCTGTTTTTT
TRBJ1-2	-	TRBV5-4	-	CASRAGDYGYTF	TGTGCCAGCAGGGCGGGGGACTATGGCTACACCTTC
TRBJ1-1	-	TRBV7-8	-	CASKGQGTNTEAFF	TGTGCCAGCAAGGGGCAGGGAACTAACACTGAAGCTTTCTTT
TRBJ1-2	-	TRBV28	-	CASSPHGRDYGYTF	TGTGCCAGCAGTCCCCACGGGCGGGACTATGGCTACACCTTC
TRBJ2-1	-	TRBV28	-	CASSFRPNEQFF	TGTGCCAGCAGTTTTCGTCCCAATGAGCAGTTCTTC
TRBJ2-4	-	TRBV4-3	-	CASSMGTNLAKNIQYF	TGCGCCAGCAGCATGGGGACAAACCTAGCCAAAAACATTCAGTACTTC
TRBJ1-6	-	TRBV25-1	TRBD1	CASSGGTESVSLHF	TGTGCCAGCAGTGGGGGGACAGAGTCAGTTTCCCTCCACTTT
TRBJ2-7	-	TRBV10-3	TRBD2	CAIPSGWRVDSYEQYF	TGTGCCATCCCTAGCGGTTGGCGGGTTGACTCCTACGAGCAGTACTTC
TRBJ2-3	-	TRBV5-4	-	CASSLALSLTDTQYF	TGTGCCAGCAGCTTGGCCCTCTCCCTCACAGATACGCAGTATTTT
TRBJ2-5	-	TRBV7-8	TRBD1	CASSRDRGLGGETQYF	TGTGCCAGCAGCCGGGACAGGGGGCTGGGAGGGGAGACCCAGTACTTC
TRBJ1-5	-	TRBV7-2	TRBD1	CASSLTGTGRQPQHF	TGTGCCAGCAGCCTAACCGGGACAGGTCGACAGCCCCAGCATTTT
TRBJ2-7	few	TRBV5-1	-	CASSSGTLSYEQYF	TGCGCCAGCAGCAGCGGGACACTCTCCTACGAGCAGTACTTC
TRBJ2-6	-	TRBV2	TRBD2	CASGWDGGSGANVLTF	TGTGCCAGCGGTTGGGACGGGGGGTCTGGGGCCAACGTCCTGACTTTC
TRBJ2-5	-	TRBV7-2	TRBD2	CASSSAELAGEETQYF	TGTGCCAGCAGCTCCGCAGAACTAGCGGGGGAAGAGACCCAGTACTTC
TRBJ2-7	-	TRBV10-3	-	CAIKPQADSYEQYF	TGTGCCATTAAGCCACAGGCGGATTCCTACGAGCAGTACTTC
TRBJ2-1	-	TRBV10-3	TRBD2	CAIRETSARGGNEQFF	TGTGCCATCAGGGAGACTAGCGCCCGAGGGGGCAATGAGCAGTTCTTC
TRBJ2-1	once	TRBV4-1	TRBD2	CASSQETSGGVEFF	TGCGCCAGCAGCCAAGAAACTAGCGGGGGGGTGGAGTTCTTC
TRBJ2-5	-	TRBV10-3	TRBD2	CAIWGLADGETQYF	TGTGCCATCTGGGGACTAGCTGATGGGGAGACCCAGTACTTC
TRBJ2-3	-	TRBV4-1	TRBD2	CASSQDWGAGGTDTQYF	TGCGCCAGCAGCCAAGATTGGGGCGCGGGGGGCACAGATACGCAGTATTTT
TRBJ2-7	-	TRBV7-6	TRBD2	CASSPGGGWGKQYF	TGTGCCAGCAGCCCCGGGGGAGGGTGGGGTAAGCAGTACTTC